One and the same sample provided the 17 T cell receptor beta chains below, sequenced in a study of human T cells and chemical hapten exposure. Regarding time point: patch test 2, 6 weeks after DPC sensitization. The sample's treatment: therapeutic diphenylcyclopropenone sensitization with weekly scalp DPC. MiXCR, applied by TCRdb to the RACE reads, yields one record per CDR3 protein. The sample yields roughly 84,000 distinct CDR3 sequences, 10% seen once. The material sequenced was whole blood, taken in connection with sensitization to the hapten diphenylcyclopropenone (DPC). These receptors were taken from a woman between 45 and 60 years old with alopecia areata. Some clones in this sample may be carry-over from other donors' samples.

Many counts were recorded for this clonotype. The chain carries TRBV28 and TRBJ2-5; possibly TRBD1 or TRBD2 for D (6 bases each). Trimming cost V 10 bases and J 7 bases, with 16 bases left between them. The CDR3 loop spans 12 amino acids. The V gene's germline CDR1 is MDHEN and CDR2 SYDVKM. The CDR3 DNA sequence: TGTGCCACCCCCTCGGAGGGGGGGACCCAGTACTTC. Translation: CATPSEGGTQYF.

The rearrangement uses TRBV28 and TRBJ1-1; 7 nucleotides line up with TRBD1. CDR1 is MDHEN, CDR2 SYDVKM, per germline. This CDR3 comprises 15 residues. The V and J ends lost 4 bases and 2 bases, in that order; junction bases with no gene match: 7. CDR3 region: CASSSPGTVNTEAFF. CDR3 nucleotide sequence: TGTGCCAGCAGTTCCCCCGGGACAGTAAACACTGAAGCTTTCTTT. Complete variable domain (other parts from reference TRBV28 and TRBJ1-1): DVKVTQSSRYLVKRTGEKVFLECVQDMDHENMFWYRQDPGLGLRLIYFSYDVKMKEKGDIPEGYSVSREKKERFSLILESASTNQTSMYLCASSSPGTVNTEAFFGQGTRLTVV.

This clonotype was recorded a few times. The chain is built from TRBV28 and TRBJ2-7; 10 bases map to TRBD1. V was clipped by 6 bases and J by 2 bases; unmatched bases: 7. Germline loops: CDR1 MDHEN, CDR2 SYDVKM. The CDR3 is 15 residues long. CDR3 region: CASSPGGTGAYEQYF. In nucleotides, the CDR3 is TGTGCCAGCAGCCCCGGCGGGACAGGGGCCTACGAGCAGTACTTC.

This clonotype was recorded many times. The chain joins TRBV7-9 to TRBJ1-6, with TRBD1 identical over 10 bases. Germline V gives CDR1 SEHNR, CDR2 FQNEAQ (reference sequence). The CDR3 is 16 residues long. With 5 bases clipped from V and 5 bases from J, the junction kept 6 bases outside the gene matches. This chain's CDR3 is CASSAGQGGNNSPLHF. CDR3 bases: TGTGCCAGCAGCGCAGGACAGGGGGGGAATAATTCACCCCTCCACTTT.

This clonotype has ten or more counts. The chain recombines TRBV7-2 with TRBJ2-2; 9 positions agree with TRBD2. V shed 5 bases, J shed 5 bases, and the junction held 9 bases outside the gene matches. Germline V gives CDR1 SGHTA, CDR2 FQGNSA. This CDR3 contains 16 residues. CDR3 in DNA: TGTGCCAGCAGCCGCCCAGCGGGAGGTCGAACCGGGGAGCTGTTTTTT. Amino acids: CASSRPAGGRTGELFF. The entire variable domain, with the rest obtained from reference TRBV7-2 and TRBJ2-2, is as follows: GAGVSQSPSNKVTEKGKDVELRCDPISGHTALYWYRQSLGQGLEFLIYFQGNSAPDKSGLPSDRFSAERTGGSVSTLTIQRTQQEDSAVYLCASSRPAGGRTGELFFGEGSRLTVL.

The sample holds many counts of this clonotype. The chain couples TRBV2 to TRBJ1-5, with 9 bases lining up with TRBD1. Germline-derived CDR1 and CDR2 are SNHLY and FYNNEI. V was clipped by 6 bases and J by 5 bases; unmatched bases: 5. The CDR3 consists of 14 residues. DNA of the CDR3: TGTGCCAGCAGGGGGACAGGGTTCGATCAGCCCCAGCATTTT. Its protein is CASRGTGFDQPQHF. The full variable domain, completed using reference TRBV2 and TRBJ1-5, is EPEVTQTPSHQVTQMGQEVILRCVPISNHLYFYWYRQILGQKVEFLVSFYNNEISEKSEIFDDQFSVERPDGSNFTLKIRSTKLEDSAMYFCASRGTGFDQPQHFGDGTRLSIL.

J is TRBJ2-7 and V is TRBV6-5, with 9 bases identical to TRBD1. The CDR3 spans 17 residues. Per germline, CDR1 MNHEY and CDR2 SVGAGI. V was clipped by 6 bases and J by 5 bases; unmatched bases: 17. CDR3 nucleotides: TGTGCCAGCAGCCTTACCCCGCCCGGGACAGGGCTCCACGAGCAGTACTTC. Translated, it gives CASSLTPPGTGLHEQYF.

The sample holds many counts of this clonotype. This chain uses TRBV12-3 or TRBV12-4 with TRBJ1-5; the match to TRBD1 covers 7 bases. Trimming at V came to 3 bases and at J to 3 bases, leaving 5 bases not matched to a gene. The CDR3 runs 15 residues. CDR3 sequence (DNA): TGTGCCAGCAGTTTCGTGGGACAGATCAATCAGCCCCAGCATTTT. Protein product: CASSFVGQINQPQHF.

This clonotype has ten or more counts. The chain employs TRBV20-1 and TRBJ1-2, with D tentatively TRBD1 (6 bases). This CDR3 spans 11 amino acids. Germline assignment: CDR1 DFQATT and CDR2 SNEGSKA (reference sequence). With 5 bases removed from V and 10 bases from J, the gap between germline ends came to 14 bases. For the CDR3, the DNA is TGCAGTGCTCCGAACAGGGCAGACTACACCTTC. This codes for CSAPNRADYTF.

At least ten counts were recorded for this clonotype. This chain links TRBV9 with TRBJ2-1; D gene ambiguous. V lost 4 bases and J lost 3, with 14 bases in between. Germline values: CDR1 SGDLS, CDR2 YYNGEE. CDR3 size: 15 residues. DNA of the CDR3: TGTGCCAGCAGCTCGGGTCTATCCTACTACAATGAGCAGTTCTTC. Its translation is CASSSGLSYYNEQFF. Together with reference TRBV9 and TRBJ2-1, the CDR3 gives the full variable domain: DSGVTQTPKHLITATGQRVTLRCSPRSGDLSVYWYQQSLDQGLQFLIQYYNGEERAKGNILERFSAQQFPDLHSELNLSSLELGDSALYFCASSSGLSYYNEQFFGPGTRLTVL.

This clonotype was observed many times. The gene calls are TRBV29-1 and TRBJ2-1; 8 positions agree with TRBD1. CDR3 length equals 14 residues. CDR1 is SQVTM, CDR2 ANQGSEA, per germline. V lost 5 bases to trimming and J lost 4 bases; unmatched junction nucleotides: 7. This CDR3 reads CSVSGTGYYNEQFF. The CDR3 coding sequence is TGCAGCGTTTCCGGGACAGGCTATTACAATGAGCAGTTCTTC.

This clonotype was picked up a small number of times. The chain links TRBV11-1 to TRBJ2-7; TRBD2 agrees at 9 bases. Germline-derived CDR1 and CDR2 are SGHAT and FQDESV (reference sequence). Unmatched junction bases numbered 7, after V lost 5 bases and J lost 2 bases. CDR3 length: 15 amino acids. The CDR3, as DNA: TGTGCCAGCAGCCCAAGACTAGCGGAGACCTACGAGCAGTACTTC. It specifies CASSPRLAETYEQYF.

V and J are TRBV28 and TRBJ2-5, with 9 bases aligning to TRBD1. Germline V CDR1 and CDR2: MDHEN, SYDVKM. The CDR3 has 13 residues. The V and J ends lost 8 bases and 3 bases, in that order; junction bases with no gene match: 4. For the CDR3, the DNA is TGTGCCAGCGCCTGGGACAGGGAAGAGACCCAGTACTTC. This encodes CASAWDREETQYF.

In this sample, this clonotype turned up a few times. The chain has TRBV5-1 and TRBJ2-6; the D is unclear. Germline CDR1 SGHRS, CDR2 YFSETQ. The CDR3 sequence is 15 residues long. V was clipped by 0 bases and J by 0 bases, with 4 bases between them. CDR3 protein: CASSLADSGANVLTF. In DNA form, the CDR3 reads TGCGCCAGCAGCTTGGCGGACTCTGGGGCCAACGTCCTGACTTTC. Variable domain in full (rest from reference TRBV5-1 and TRBJ2-6): KAGVTQTPRYLIKTRGQQVTLSCSPISGHRSVSWYQQTPGQGLQFLFEYFSETQRNKGNFPGRFSGRQFSNSRSEMNVSTLELGDSALYLCASSLADSGANVLTFGAGSRLTVL.

This clonotype was counted between two and nine times. The J gene is TRBJ2-5, the V gene TRBV20-1, with 8 bases matching TRBD2. The germline V gene encodes CDR1 DFQATT and CDR2 SNEGSKA (reference sequence). V dropped 3 bases and J dropped 5; count of bases not matched to a gene: 8. The CDR3 spans 14 residues. As DNA, the CDR3 is TGCAGTGCTAGGGACAGCGGGAGTGGCGAGACCCAGTACTTC. The encoded protein is CSARDSGSGETQYF.

Ten or more counts support this clonotype. The rearrangement joins TRBV25-1 to TRBJ1-2, with D perhaps matching TRBD1 (5 bases). Germline loops: CDR1 MGHDK, CDR2 SYGVNS. The ends were cut back, 5 bases at V and 4 bases at J, with 29 bases in the middle. The CDR3 is made up of 19 amino acids. Here the CDR3 DNA reads TGTGCCAGCAGTTATATATCATGGACGGGCAGGGAATTTTTCTATGGCTACACCTTC. This gives the protein CASSYISWTGREFFYGYTF.

Ten or more counts support this clonotype. The rearrangement links TRBV5-1 to TRBJ1-5; D possibly corresponds to TRBD1 (5 bases). Germline V gives CDR1 SGHRS, CDR2 YFSETQ. V was shortened by 4 bases and J by 7 bases, with 18 bases between the two germline ends. The CDR3 sequence is 15 residues long. The CDR3 protein is CASSPGPGSGQPQHF. Here the CDR3 DNA reads TGCGCCAGCAGCCCAGGGCCAGGTTCGGGCCAGCCCCAGCATTTT.